Following are 27 T cell receptor beta chains from one sample sequenced in a study of CD8+ T cells in alopecia areata. Investigators isolated RNA and reverse transcribed it into cDNA to act as the sequencing template. The method was immunoSEQ multiplex PCR; TCRdb's version includes in-frame clones alone and lacks a portion of them. The table lists 150,000 to 200,000 clones, roughly 64% of them singletons. The treatment denotes: oral pan-JAK inhibitor, 5-10 mg twice daily. Here the sequenced sample was CD8+ T cells sorted from blood, taken at week 24, from a patient treated with tofacitinib. These TCRs come from a human donor with alopecia areata.

The rearrangement links TRBV4-2 to TRBJ2-3; 10 bases match TRBD2. This CDR3 has 21 amino acids. Trimming took 2 bases from V and 2 from J; bases not matched to a gene: 19. Per germline, CDR1 LGHNA and CDR2 YNFKEQ. The CDR3 sequence is CASSQSHPGIIAGGNTDTQYF. The CDR3 nucleotides read TGTGCCAGCAGCCAATCCCACCCCGGGATTATAGCGGGGGGAAACACAGATACGCAGTATTTT.

This clone was seen more than once but under ten times. This chain connects TRBV29-1 to TRBJ2-1; 15 bases agree with TRBD2. Germline trimming cut 6 bases from V and 0 bases from J; bases unmatched to any gene: 9. The V gene's germline CDR1 is SQVTM and CDR2 ANQGSEA. This CDR3 is built from 18 residues. Here the CDR3 DNA reads TGCAGCGTAGAGGGACTAGCGGGGGGTCGGAGCTCCTACAATGAGCAGTTCTTC. This translates into CSVEGLAGGRSSYNEQFF.

The chain has TRBV11-2 and TRBJ2-7, with 10 bases lining up with TRBD1. V was pared by 5 bases and J by 5 bases, with 6 bases of the junction left unmatched. CDR1 SGHAT and CDR2 FQNNGV come from the germline V gene. There are 14 residues in the CDR3. CDR3 protein: CASSLRDRGHEQYF. The CDR3 DNA is TGTGCCAGCAGCCTCCGGGACAGGGGTCACGAGCAGTACTTC.

This clone was detected a few times. The rearrangement links TRBV30 to TRBJ2-2, with D tentatively TRBD2 (5 bases). Germline CDR1 and CDR2: GTSNPN and SVGIG (reference sequence). There are 14 residues in the CDR3. Trimming stripped 1 base from V and 7 bases from J, with 13 bases between. CDR3 nucleotides: TGTGCCTGGAGTGCCGATCCGGGGTACGGGGAGCTGTTTTTT. It specifies CAWSADPGYGELFF.

J is TRBJ2-3 and V is TRBV7-9, with 9 bases matching TRBD2. CDR3 size: 19 residues. Germline CDR1 SEHNR, CDR2 FQNEAQ (reference sequence). The junction had 16 bases not matched to a gene; V was cut back by 5 bases and J by 1 base. CDR3: CASSHSGSSGGKGTDTQYF. As DNA, the CDR3 is TGTGCCAGCAGCCACTCGGGGAGTAGCGGGGGCAAGGGCACAGATACGCAGTATTTT.

This clone was counted once. The chain carries TRBV27 and TRBJ1-1; D not certain. This CDR3 comprises 15 residues. Germline V gene lookup returns CDR1 MNHEY and CDR2 SMNVEV (reference sequence). Trimming took 0 bases from V and 1 from J, leaving 9 bases between them. CDR3 DNA: TGTGCCAGCAGTTTATCGGCCAGGCCGAACACTGAAGCTTTCTTT. This translates into CASSLSARPNTEAFF.

The chain is built from TRBV30 and TRBJ1-6; D is perhaps TRBD1 (6 bases). The V gene lost 8 bases and the J gene lost 6 bases, with 11 bases spanning the gap. The germline CDR1 and CDR2 sequences are GTSNPN and SVGIG (reference sequence). The CDR3 covers 12 residues. The CDR3 DNA is TGTGCCCGTCGGGGGGCTAATTCACCCCTCCACTTT. It translates to CARRGANSPLHF.

This clone was detected once. The rearrangement links TRBV13 to TRBJ2-5; D gene uncertain. Trimming pared 5 bases from V and 2 bases from J, leaving 15 bases between. Germline V gene data show CDR1 as PRHDT and CDR2 as FYEKMQ (reference sequence). This CDR3 contains 15 residues. DNA of the CDR3: TGTGCCAGCAGCCCGCCCCTGCCTGCACAAGAGACCCAGTACTTC. Translating it yields CASSPPLPAQETQYF.

This clone has more than one count but fewer than ten. The chain combines TRBV7-9 with TRBJ1-5; D is undetermined. The ends were cut back, 1 base at V and 11 bases at J, with 15 bases in the middle. The CDR3 totals 14 residues. Germline loops: CDR1 SEHNR, CDR2 FQNEAQ (reference sequence). The CDR3 DNA sequence: TGTGCCAGCAGCTTAGACCTCGGTTTATCGGCCCAGCATTTT. This gives the protein CASSLDLGLSAQHF.

CDR3 loop: CASNPKDGGHADTQYF. The DNA for the CDR3 is TGTGCCAGCAACCCGAAGGACGGGGGTCACGCGGATACGCAGTATTTT. The chain links TRBV11-2 to TRBJ2-3; maybe TRBD2 (6 bases). V lost 7 bases, J lost 6 bases, and 23 bases lay in between. The CDR3 is 16 amino acids. The germline V gene encodes CDR1 SGHAT and CDR2 FQNNGV.

This chain connects TRBV5-1 to TRBJ1-1; maybe TRBD1 (5 bases). Trimming shortened V by 4 bases and J by 1 base, and 11 bases separated the two germline ends. The germline CDR1 and CDR2 sequences are SGHRS and YFSETQ. This CDR3 has 14 residues. CDR3 sequence reads: CASSLDSSNTEAFF. CDR3 DNA sequence: TGCGCCAGCAGCCTCGACAGTTCGAACACTGAAGCTTTCTTT.

This chain links TRBV10-3 with TRBJ2-7; D is perhaps TRBD1 (6 bases). V was trimmed by 10 bases and J by 2 bases, leaving 18 bases between them. The CDR3 spans 14 residues. CDR1 is ENHRY and CDR2 is SYGVKD in the germline V gene. This chain's CDR3 is CATLPDRSTYEQYF. CDR3 in DNA: TGTGCCACCCTACCCGACAGGAGTACCTACGAGCAGTACTTC.

In its sample, this clone was seen once. CDR3 sequence reads: CASSLGSYNEQFF. CDR3 DNA sequence: TGTGCCAGCAGCTTAGGGAGTTACAATGAGCAGTTCTTC. The V gene is TRBV13, the J gene TRBJ2-1, with unresolved D. The CDR3 is 13 residues long. Germline V lookup: CDR1 PRHDT, CDR2 FYEKMQ (reference sequence). V lost 0 bases to trimming and J lost 4 bases, with 4 bases between them. Supplemented by reference TRBV13 and TRBJ2-1, the full variable domain reads AAGVIQSPRHLIKEKRETATLKCYPIPRHDTVYWYQQGPGQDPQFLISFYEKMQSDKGSIPDRFSAQQFSDYHSELNMSSLELGDSALYFCASSLGSYNEQFFGPGTRLTVL.

The chain joins TRBV7-9 to TRBJ2-2, with 8 positions matching TRBD2. This CDR3 has 15 amino acids. Per the germline V gene, CDR1 is SEHNR and CDR2 is FQNEAQ (reference sequence). The V gene end was trimmed by 1 base and the J gene end by 5 bases; junction bases not matched to a gene: 3. In DNA form, the CDR3 reads TGTGCCAGCAGCTTAGATGGCGGGGGGACCGGGGAGCTGTTTTTT. Its translation: CASSLDGGGTGELFF.

The V call is TRBV5-6, the J call TRBJ2-7, with D hard to call. The V and J ends lost 1 base and 4 bases respectively, with 3 bases between them. The CDR3 runs 11 residues. The germline CDR1 and CDR2 sequences are SGHDT and YYEEEE. The CDR3 coding sequence is TGTGCCAGCAGCTTGCAGTACGAGCAGTACTTC. This translates into CASSLQYEQYF.

The gene calls are TRBV6-5 and TRBJ1-1, with a tentative D call TRBD1 (5 bases). Germline lookup yields CDR1 MNHEY and CDR2 SVGAGI. Trimming pared 6 bases from V and 6 bases from J, leaving 11 bases between. This CDR3 comprises 12 residues. DNA for the CDR3: TGTGCCAGCAGAGGGGTTTTCCCTGAAGCTTTCTTT. It codes for CASRGVFPEAFF.

The CDR3 sequence is CATVDRVSYEQYF. The CDR3 DNA is TGTGCCACCGTGGACAGGGTTTCCTACGAGCAGTACTTC. The chain combines TRBV2 with TRBJ2-7, with 8 bases matching TRBD1. Germline-derived CDR1 and CDR2 are SNHLY and FYNNEI. V lost 10 bases, J lost 1 base, and 6 bases stayed unmatched. This CDR3 has 13 residues.

In this sample, this clone turned up once. V usage is TRBV13 and J usage is TRBJ2-3; TRBD2 aligns across 8 bases. The germline gives CDR1 PRHDT, CDR2 FYEKMQ (reference sequence). The CDR3 is 15 amino acids. With V trimmed by 5 bases and J by 4 bases, 8 bases remained unmatched. The CDR3, as DNA: TGTGCCAGCAGCCAGGGACTAGGGCAGGCAGATACGCAGTATTTT. Its protein product is CASSQGLGQADTQYF.

This chain links TRBV29-1 with TRBJ1-2; no clear D gene. Germline V gene sequence: CDR1 SQVTM, CDR2 ANQGSEA. Between the trimmed V and J ends, which lost 0 bases and 3 bases, there was a span of 14 bases. This CDR3 spans 15 amino acids. The DNA of the CDR3 is TGCAGCGTTGAAGATCCTGGCCGGTGGGACTATGGCTACACCTTC. It specifies CSVEDPGRWDYGYTF.

The V gene is TRBV5-1, the J gene TRBJ1-1; D is possibly TRBD1 (6 bases). The germline CDR1 and CDR2 sequences are SGHRS and YFSETQ. The V and J ends lost 2 bases and 0 bases respectively, with 11 bases between them. The CDR3 length is 15 residues. In DNA form, the CDR3 reads TGCGCCAGCAGCTTCGCAGGGGCCATGAACACTGAAGCTTTCTTT. This sequence encodes CASSFAGAMNTEAFF.

The chain carries TRBV19 and TRBJ1-5; no clear D gene. Between the trimmed V and J ends, which lost 3 bases and 6 bases, there was a span of 6 bases. The CDR3 runs 12 residues. CDR1 is LNHDA and CDR2 is SQIVND in the germline V gene (reference sequence). The CDR3 nucleotides are TGTGCCAGTAGTATCGGGTCTCAGCCCCAGCATTTT. It encodes CASSIGSQPQHF. Together with reference TRBV19 and TRBJ1-5, the CDR3 gives the full variable domain: DGGITQSPKYLFRKEGQNVTLSCEQNLNHDAMYWYRQDPGQGLRLIYYSQIVNDFQKGDIAEGYSVSREKKESFPLTVTSAQKNPTAFYLCASSIGSQPQHFGDGTRLSIL.

The V gene is TRBV11-2, the J gene TRBJ2-5; D possibly corresponds to TRBD1 (6 bases). Trimming stripped 8 bases from V and 5 bases from J, with 21 bases between. Germline lookup yields CDR1 SGHAT and CDR2 FQNNGV. This CDR3 spans 15 amino acids. The CDR3 here is CASRPAPAQGETQYF. The CDR3 DNA sequence: TGTGCCAGCCGACCGGCGCCGGCCCAGGGGGAGACCCAGTACTTC.

In its sample, this clone was seen once. This chain joins TRBV5-4 and TRBJ1-1; D call uncertain. CDR3 size: 14 residues. V lost 0 bases and J 4 bases, leaving 10 bases between the germline ends. Germline assignment: CDR1 SGHNT and CDR2 YYREEE (reference sequence). The chain's CDR3 is CASSLESGFTEAFF. The CDR3 bases are TGTGCCAGCAGCTTGGAGTCTGGGTTCACTGAAGCTTTCTTT.

This chain joins TRBV18 and TRBJ1-2; 7 positions agree with TRBD1. Germline lookup yields CDR1 KGHSH and CDR2 LQKENI. The CDR3 is made up of 13 amino acids. V dropped 0 bases and J dropped 7; count of bases not matched to a gene: 2. In nucleotides, the CDR3 is TGTGCCAGCTCACCACCTCAGGGGGTTGGCTACACCTTC. Translating it yields CASSPPQGVGYTF.

There are a few counts of this clone. The rearrangement joins TRBV29-1 to TRBJ2-7; D is unclear. The germline CDR1 and CDR2 sequences are SQVTM and ANQGSEA. The CDR3 length is 11 residues. The V gene lost 6 bases and the J gene lost 1 base, with 7 bases spanning the gap. CDR3 sequence reads: CSVEESYEQYF. The DNA for the CDR3 is TGCAGCGTCGAGGAGTCCTACGAGCAGTACTTC.

V is TRBV5-6 and J is TRBJ1-1, with 8 bases that match TRBD1. The CDR3 contains 14 residues. V was clipped by 5 bases and J by 2 bases; unmatched bases: 5. Germline V gene lookup returns CDR1 SGHDT and CDR2 YYEEEE. In nucleotides, the CDR3 is TGTGCCAGCAGGGGGGACAGGTACAACACTGAAGCTTTCTTT. It specifies CASRGDRYNTEAFF.

This clone came up a few times. The gene calls are TRBV30 and TRBJ2-7; 11 bases map to TRBD1. The CDR3 is 14 amino acids. V gave up 2 bases and J gave up 7 bases; unmatched junction bases: 7. In germline, CDR1 is GTSNPN, CDR2 SVGIG (reference sequence). CDR3 in amino acids: CAWSRGQGAGEQYF. The CDR3 DNA reads TGTGCCTGGAGTAGAGGACAGGGGGCGGGGGAGCAGTACTTC.